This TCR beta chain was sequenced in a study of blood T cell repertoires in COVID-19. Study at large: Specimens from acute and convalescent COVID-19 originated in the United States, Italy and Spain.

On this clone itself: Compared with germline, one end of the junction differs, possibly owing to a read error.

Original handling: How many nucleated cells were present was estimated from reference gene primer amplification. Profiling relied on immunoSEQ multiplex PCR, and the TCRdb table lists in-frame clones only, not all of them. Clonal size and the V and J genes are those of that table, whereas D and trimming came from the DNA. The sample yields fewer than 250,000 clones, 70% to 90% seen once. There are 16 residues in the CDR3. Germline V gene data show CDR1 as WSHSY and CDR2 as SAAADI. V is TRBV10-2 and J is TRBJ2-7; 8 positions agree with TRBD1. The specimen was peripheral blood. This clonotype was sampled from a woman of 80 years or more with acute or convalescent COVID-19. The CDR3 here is CVSSESMDRASYEQYF. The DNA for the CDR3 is TGCGTCAGCAGTGAGTCTATGGACAGGGCCTCCTACGAGCAGTACTTC.